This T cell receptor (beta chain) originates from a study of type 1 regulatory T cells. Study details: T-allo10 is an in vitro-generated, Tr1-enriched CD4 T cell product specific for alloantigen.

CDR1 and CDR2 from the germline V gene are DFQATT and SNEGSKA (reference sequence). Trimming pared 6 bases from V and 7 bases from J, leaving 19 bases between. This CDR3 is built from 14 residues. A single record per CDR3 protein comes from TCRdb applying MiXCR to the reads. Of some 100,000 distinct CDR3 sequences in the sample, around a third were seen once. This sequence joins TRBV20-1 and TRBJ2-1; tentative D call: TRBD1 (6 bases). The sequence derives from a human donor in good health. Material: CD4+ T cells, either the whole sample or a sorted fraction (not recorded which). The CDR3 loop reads CSARDTIRPNEQFF. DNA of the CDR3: TGCAGTGCCCGGGACACCATTCGCCCTAATGAGCAGTTCTTC.